This TCR beta chain derives from a study of blood T cells in healthy people across ages (dated by TCRdb to 2014 to 2015). Regarding the research as a whole: In model experiments, template switching captured about one uniquely barcoded TCR beta cDNA molecule for every two T cells. Using deep sequencing normalized with unique cDNA molecular identifiers, the study measured how TCR beta repertoire diversity changes with age. Donors were grouped into four age groups: young (average roughly 15 years), middle-aged (39), aged (62) and long-lived (just over 80). Donors of different ages were randomly distributed across sequencing lanes to avoid experimental bias. The study analyzed two additional independent replicas of 1 million unique cDNA reads from the same blood draw for two donors, one aged 18 to 29 and one aged 80 or older.

The library was made by 5' RACE. This sample was sequenced with an Illumina HiSeq 2500. The second PCR ran for roughly 7 to 11 cycles and used a J-beta primer mix along with a sample-barcoded 5' primer. A unique molecular identifier was introduced onto each TCR beta cDNA molecule by a template-switch 5' adaptor carrying 12 random nucleotides. At least 2.5 million CDR3-containing paired-end reads were obtained from each sample. All of the RNA was converted into first-strand cDNA using the Mint cDNA synthesis kit, with a TRBC-specific oligonucleotide serving as the primer. After uracil-DNA glycosylase treatment, a first 18-cycle PCR used universal primers M1SS and BC2_uni_R on all cDNA. Per the original workflow: For normalization, 1 million high-quality reads, each with a distinct molecular identifier, were randomly selected from each sample. Reads sharing molecular identifiers were discarded rather than binned into consensus sequences. CDR3 identification, clonotype clustering and error correction used MiTCR with a Q25 quality threshold and the strictest error-elimination algorithm. A nonparametric unseen species model with Euler transformation was used to estimate lower-bound total TCR beta diversity. TCRdb's own reprocessing of the public reads used fastp at Q25 and MiXCR and kept productive beta chains. Each entry merges the rows of one CDR3 protein and shows their most common DNA and genes. TCRdb's processing, not the authors' own work, is the source of the V and J calls. The sample data list around 1.7 million distinct CDR3 sequences, and 25% to 30% of these were observed just once. About 7.7% of the sample is taken by the ten largest.

The full study reports these points: The percentage of naive T cells measured by flow cytometry correlated strongly with observed TCR beta diversity. Estimates of total diversity based on one million sequenced T cells were regarded as lower bounds and as underestimates. As age increased, observed TCR beta diversity per million T cells dropped in a roughly linear way, and a significant reduction was already evident by age about 40. Because donor CMV infection status was unknown, age-related changes in expanded clonotypes were potentially confounded. Because profiling used bulk unsorted PBMCs, naive and antigen-experienced compartments could not be compared conclusively. Compared with the aged group, more naive CD4+ T cells, fewer expanded clones and increased TCR diversity were shown by the long-lived group, suggesting age selection.

Counted from cysteine to phenylalanine, this CDR3 has 13 amino acids. Kept here is only the CDR3 DNA, which spans 39 bases and is read in frame from base 1. Taken from the germline V gene (reference sequence), the CDR1 and CDR2 loops are MNHNY and SVGAGI. V loses 8 bases, J loses 3 bases, and the germline ends lie 13 bases apart. Donors were 39 systemically healthy Caucasian individuals from Russia aged about 6 to 100 years. Approximately 9.3 milliliters of peripheral blood were drawn from each donor into EDTA-treated Vacutainer tubes. Ficoll-Paque density-gradient centrifugation was used to isolate PBMCs, with at least 6.5 million per sample. Total RNA was extracted from PBMCs with Trizol reagent, with at least 5.5 micrograms obtained per sample. For every donor, flow cytometry on a PBMC aliquot measured the percentage of naive CD45RAhigh/CD27high T cells. This clonotype was counted a few times. It lacks a known antigen. There are no base qualities to consult, and no much larger clone falls within one base.

The chain links TRBV6-6 with TRBJ1-2; TRBD1 is a possible D gene, resting on 6 matching bases. Sample: blood. This TCR came from a woman aged 25 to 45 in good health. The CDR3 is CASQESGDYGYTF. The sequence in DNA is TGTGCCAGCCAGGAATCAGGGGACTATGGCTACACCTTC.